A single sample gave rise to the 10 T cell receptor beta chains below, sequenced in a study of blood T cell repertoires in COVID-19. TCRdb's copy holds only in-frame clones and misses some; the assay was immunoSEQ multiplex PCR. The sample has 200,000 to 300,000 clones, 85% to 90% seen once. The sequencing input was peripheral blood. These receptors all come from a woman in her thirties or forties who had recovered from COVID-19.

The chain links TRBV19 to TRBJ2-1; D may be TRBD2 (5 bases). V was cut by 8 bases and J by 3 bases, with 8 bases left in between. Germline V gene lookup returns CDR1 LNHDA and CDR2 SQIVND (reference sequence). There are 12 residues in the CDR3. CDR3 DNA: TGTGCCAGTGGCCGGGACTACAATGAGCAGTTCTTC. Translated, it gives CASGRDYNEQFF.

V is TRBV4-2 and J is TRBJ2-7; D is possibly TRBD2 (5 bases). The V gene lost 2 bases and the J gene lost 1 base, with 18 bases spanning the gap. Per the germline V gene, CDR1 is LGHNA and CDR2 is YNFKEQ. The CDR3 totals 17 residues. In DNA form, the CDR3 reads TGTGCCAGCAGCCAAACGGAATCCCGACCGGGATCCTACGAGCAGTACTTC. Amino acid sequence: CASSQTESRPGSYEQYF.

The chain employs TRBV21-1 and TRBJ2-7; the DNA was not used to check the table's D call, TRBD2. TRBV21-1 is given as a pseudogene. The CDR3 runs 17 residues. The CDR3 loop reads CASSKGRTDGLASEQYV. The CDR3 DNA reads as TGTGCCAGCAGCAAAGGCCGGACGGACGGACTAGCGAGTGAGCAGTACGTC.

This chain connects TRBV7-9 to TRBJ1-5; weak D call: TRBD1 (5 bases). Per the germline V gene, CDR1 is SEHNR and CDR2 is FQNEAQ (reference sequence). V dropped 5 bases and J dropped 6 bases, with 8 bases sitting between them. The CDR3 loop spans 12 amino acids. The CDR3 coding sequence is TGTGCCAGCAGCCCAGGGCCTCAGCCCCAGCATTTT. Encoded protein: CASSPGPQPQHF.

V usage is TRBV2 and J usage is TRBJ2-3; unclear D gene. The CDR3 runs to 12 residues. Germline values: CDR1 SNHLY, CDR2 FYNNEI. V shed 7 bases and J shed 2 bases, with 7 bases lying between them. The CDR3 region has the DNA TGTGCCAGCAACCGAGCCACAGATACGCAGTATTTT. Amino acids: CASNRATDTQYF. Looking up the rest from reference TRBV2 and TRBJ2-3 gives the full variable domain: EPEVTQTPSHQVTQMGQEVILRCVPISNHLYFYWYRQILGQKVEFLVSFYNNEISEKSEIFDDQFSVERPDGSNFTLKIRSTKLEDSAMYFCASNRATDTQYFGPGTRLTVL.

The sample holds one count of this clone. The chain carries TRBV28 and TRBJ2-2, with D maybe TRBD2 (5 bases). Germline values: CDR1 MDHEN, CDR2 SYDVKM. The ends were cut back, 7 bases at V and 6 bases at J, with 15 bases in the middle. The CDR3 is made up of 14 amino acids. The CDR3 region has the DNA TGTGCCAGCACCCACGGGGTGTGGGCCGGGGAGCTGTTTTTT. Protein product: CASTHGVWAGELFF.

The chain recombines TRBV3-1 (or the pseudogene TRBV3-2) with TRBJ1-6; 8 bases align to TRBD1. Germline assignment: CDR1 LGHDT and CDR2 YNNKEL (reference sequence). The CDR3 has 13 amino acids. V lost 7 bases and J lost 8; bases outside the gene matches: 4. The CDR3 bases are TGTGCCAGCACCCCGGACAGGGATTCACCCCTCCACTTT. It yields the protein CASTPDRDSPLHF.

The chain employs TRBV19 and TRBJ2-7; 10 bases line up with TRBD2. J was trimmed by 5 bases and V by 2 bases; bases with no gene match: 6. The CDR3 runs 15 residues. Germline-derived CDR1 and CDR2 are LNHDA and SQIVND (reference sequence). The CDR3 sequence is CASSIKPSGRHEQYF. CDR3 nucleotide sequence: TGTGCCAGTAGTATAAAACCTAGCGGGAGACACGAGCAGTACTTC.

Details on this clone: Other DNA sequences of this sample code for an identical CDR3. The chain uses TRBV20-1 and TRBJ2-7; D remains unclear. This CDR3 is built from 11 residues. Trimming took 3 bases from V and 1 from J, leaving 4 bases between them. Germline CDR1 is DFQATT and CDR2 is SNEGSKA (reference sequence). The CDR3 here is CSASGSYEQYF. CDR3 DNA: TGCAGTGCTAGCGGGTCCTACGAGCAGTACTTC.

This chain uses TRBV19 with TRBJ1-6; 9 nucleotides agree with TRBD1. This CDR3 has 16 amino acids. Germline CDR1 reads LNHDA; CDR2 reads SQIVND (reference sequence). After removal of 6 bases from V and 7 bases from J, the junction contained 10 bases not matched to a gene. The CDR3, as DNA: TGTGCCAGTAGCTTCTCACAGGGGGCGCGGAATTCACCCCTCCACTTT. It yields the protein CASSFSQGARNSPLHF.